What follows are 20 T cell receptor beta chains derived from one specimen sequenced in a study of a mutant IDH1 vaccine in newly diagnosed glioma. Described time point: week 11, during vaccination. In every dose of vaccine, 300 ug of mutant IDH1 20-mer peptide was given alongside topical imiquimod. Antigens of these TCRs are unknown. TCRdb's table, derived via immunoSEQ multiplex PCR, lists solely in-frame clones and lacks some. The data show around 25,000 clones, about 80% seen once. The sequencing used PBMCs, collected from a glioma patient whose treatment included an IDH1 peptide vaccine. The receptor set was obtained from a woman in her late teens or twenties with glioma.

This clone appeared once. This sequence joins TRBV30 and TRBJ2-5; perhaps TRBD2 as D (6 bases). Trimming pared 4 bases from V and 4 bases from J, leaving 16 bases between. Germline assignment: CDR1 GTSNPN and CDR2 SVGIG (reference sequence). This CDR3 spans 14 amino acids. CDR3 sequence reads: CAWNINSGVETQYF. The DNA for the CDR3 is TGTGCCTGGAACATTAATAGCGGAGTAGAGACCCAGTACTTC.

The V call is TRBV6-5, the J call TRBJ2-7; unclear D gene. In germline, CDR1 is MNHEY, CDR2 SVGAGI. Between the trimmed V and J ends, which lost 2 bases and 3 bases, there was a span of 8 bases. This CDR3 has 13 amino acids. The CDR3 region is CASSYRQSYEQYF. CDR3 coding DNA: TGTGCCAGCAGTTACAGGCAGAGCTACGAGCAGTACTTC.

The CDR3 reads CASSQVQGMSGNTIYF. DNA for the CDR3: TGTGCCAGCAGCCAAGTCCAGGGTATGAGTGGAAACACCATATATTTT. The chain combines TRBV14 with TRBJ1-3; TRBD1 might be the D (5 bases). V shed 1 base and J shed 3 bases, with 13 bases lying between them. The germline CDR1 and CDR2 sequences are SGHDN and FVKESK. The CDR3 runs 16 residues.

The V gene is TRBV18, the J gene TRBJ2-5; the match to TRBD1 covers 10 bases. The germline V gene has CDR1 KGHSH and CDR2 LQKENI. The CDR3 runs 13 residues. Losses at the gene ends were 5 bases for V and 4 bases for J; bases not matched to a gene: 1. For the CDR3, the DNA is TGTGCCAGCTCAGGGGACAGGGGAGAGACCCAGTACTTC. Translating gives CASSGDRGETQYF.

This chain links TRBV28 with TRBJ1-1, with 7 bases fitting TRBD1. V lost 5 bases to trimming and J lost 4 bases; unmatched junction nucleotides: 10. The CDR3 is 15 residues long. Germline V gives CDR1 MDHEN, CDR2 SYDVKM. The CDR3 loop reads CASSNGGRGTTEAFF. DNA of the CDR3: TGTGCCAGCAGTAACGGAGGCAGGGGGACCACTGAAGCTTTCTTT. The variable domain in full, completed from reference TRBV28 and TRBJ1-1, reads DVKVTQSSRYLVKRTGEKVFLECVQDMDHENMFWYRQDPGLGLRLIYFSYDVKMKEKGDIPEGYSVSREKKERFSLILESASTNQTSMYLCASSNGGRGTTEAFFGQGTRLTVV.

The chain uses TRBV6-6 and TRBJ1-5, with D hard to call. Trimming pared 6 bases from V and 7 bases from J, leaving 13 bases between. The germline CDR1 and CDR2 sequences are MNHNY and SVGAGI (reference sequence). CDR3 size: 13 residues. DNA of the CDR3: TGTGCCAGCAGATCTACTTACAGCCAGCCCCAGCATTTT. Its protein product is CASRSTYSQPQHF.

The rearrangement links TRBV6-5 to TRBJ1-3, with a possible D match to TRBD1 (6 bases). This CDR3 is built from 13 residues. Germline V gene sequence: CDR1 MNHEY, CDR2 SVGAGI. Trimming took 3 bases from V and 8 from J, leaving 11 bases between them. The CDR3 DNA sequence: TGTGCCAGCAGTTATAGGGGGGCAGACACCATATATTTT. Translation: CASSYRGADTIYF.

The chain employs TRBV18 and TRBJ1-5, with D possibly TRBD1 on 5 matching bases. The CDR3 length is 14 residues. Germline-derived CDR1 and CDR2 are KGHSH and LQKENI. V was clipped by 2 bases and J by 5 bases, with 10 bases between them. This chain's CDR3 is CASSPWRDYQPQHF. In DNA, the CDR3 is TGTGCCAGCTCACCATGGAGGGACTATCAGCCCCAGCATTTT. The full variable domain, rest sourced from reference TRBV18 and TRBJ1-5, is NAGVMQNPRHLVRRRGQEARLRCSPMKGHSHVYWYRQLPEEGLKFMVYLQKENIIDESGMPKERFSAEFPKEGPSILRIQQVVRGDSAAYFCASSPWRDYQPQHFGDGTRLSIL.

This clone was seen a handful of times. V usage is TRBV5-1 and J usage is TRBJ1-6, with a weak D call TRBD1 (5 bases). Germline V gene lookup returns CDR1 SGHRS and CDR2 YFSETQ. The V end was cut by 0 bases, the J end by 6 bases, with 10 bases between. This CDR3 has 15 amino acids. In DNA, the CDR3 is TGCGCCAGCAGCTTGGAAGCAGGGATTAATTCACCCCTCCACTTT. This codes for CASSLEAGINSPLHF.

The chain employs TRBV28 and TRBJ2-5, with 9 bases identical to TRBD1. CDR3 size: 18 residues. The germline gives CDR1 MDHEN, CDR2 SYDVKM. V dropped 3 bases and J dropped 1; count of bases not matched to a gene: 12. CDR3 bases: TGTGCCAGCAGTTTGACGAGTCGGAAGACAGGGGGCCAAGAGACCCAGTACTTC. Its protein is CASSLTSRKTGGQETQYF.

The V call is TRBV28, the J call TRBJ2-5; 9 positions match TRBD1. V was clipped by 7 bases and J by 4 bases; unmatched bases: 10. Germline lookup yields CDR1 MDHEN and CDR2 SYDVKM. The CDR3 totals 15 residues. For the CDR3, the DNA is TGTGCCAGCACACGGACGACAGGGGGTACAGAGACCCAGTACTTC. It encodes CASTRTTGGTETQYF. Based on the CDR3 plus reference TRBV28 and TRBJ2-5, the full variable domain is DVKVTQSSRYLVKRTGEKVFLECVQDMDHENMFWYRQDPGLGLRLIYFSYDVKMKEKGDIPEGYSVSREKKERFSLILESASTNQTSMYLCASTRTTGGTETQYFGPGTRLLVL.

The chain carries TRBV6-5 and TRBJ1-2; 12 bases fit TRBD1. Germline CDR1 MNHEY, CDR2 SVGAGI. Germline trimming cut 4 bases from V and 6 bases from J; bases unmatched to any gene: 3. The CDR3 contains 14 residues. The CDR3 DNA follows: TGTGCCAGCAGTTCTGGGACAGGGGGCGATGGCTACACCTTC. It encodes CASSSGTGGDGYTF.

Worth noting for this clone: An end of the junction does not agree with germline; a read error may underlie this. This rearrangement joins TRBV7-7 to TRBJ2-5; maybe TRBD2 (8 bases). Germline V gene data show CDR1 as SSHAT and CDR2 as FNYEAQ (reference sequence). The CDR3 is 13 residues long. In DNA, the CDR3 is TGTGCTAGCAGCGGGGGACAGCAAGAGACCCAGTACTTC. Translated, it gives CASSGGQQETQYF. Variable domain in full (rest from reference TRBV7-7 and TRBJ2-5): GAGVSQSPRYKVTKRGQDVTLRCDPISSHATLYWYQQALGQGPEFLTYFNYEAQPDKSGLPSDRFSAERPEGSISTLTIQRTEQRDSAMYRCASSGGQQETQYFGPGTRLLVL.

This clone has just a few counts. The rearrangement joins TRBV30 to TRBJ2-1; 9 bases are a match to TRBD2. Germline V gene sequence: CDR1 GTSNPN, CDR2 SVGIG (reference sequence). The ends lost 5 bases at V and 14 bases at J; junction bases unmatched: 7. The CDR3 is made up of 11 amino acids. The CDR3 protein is CAWGLAGDKFF. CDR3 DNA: TGTGCCTGGGGATTAGCGGGGGACAAGTTCTTC.

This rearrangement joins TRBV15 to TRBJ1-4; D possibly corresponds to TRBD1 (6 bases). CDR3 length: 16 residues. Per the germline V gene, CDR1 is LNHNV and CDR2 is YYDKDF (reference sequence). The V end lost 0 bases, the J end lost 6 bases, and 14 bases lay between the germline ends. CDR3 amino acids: CATSRDLRGWDEKLFF. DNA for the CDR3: TGTGCCACCAGCAGAGATTTGAGGGGGTGGGATGAAAAACTGTTTTTT.

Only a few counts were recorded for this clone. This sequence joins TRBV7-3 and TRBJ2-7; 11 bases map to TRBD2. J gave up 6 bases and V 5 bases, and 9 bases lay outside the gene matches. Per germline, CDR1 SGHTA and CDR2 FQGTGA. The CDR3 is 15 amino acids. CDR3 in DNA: TGTGCCAGCAGCCCCCTAGCGGGAGGCTTCGGCGAGCAGTACTTC. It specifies CASSPLAGGFGEQYF.

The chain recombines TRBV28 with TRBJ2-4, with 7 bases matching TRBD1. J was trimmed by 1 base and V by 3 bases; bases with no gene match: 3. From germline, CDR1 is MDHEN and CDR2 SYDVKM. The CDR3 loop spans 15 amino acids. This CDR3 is CASSLTGLAKNIQYF. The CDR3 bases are TGTGCCAGCAGTTTGACAGGGTTGGCCAAAAACATTCAGTACTTC.

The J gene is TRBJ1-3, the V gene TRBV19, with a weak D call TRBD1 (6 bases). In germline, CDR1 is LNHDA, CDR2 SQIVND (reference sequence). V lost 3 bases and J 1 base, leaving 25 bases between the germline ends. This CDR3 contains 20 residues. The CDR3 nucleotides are TGTGCCAGTAGTATCCGAATTGGGTTGTTCAGGGGAGAATCTGGAAACACCATATATTTT. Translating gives CASSIRIGLFRGESGNTIYF. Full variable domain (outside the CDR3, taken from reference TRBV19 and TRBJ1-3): DGGITQSPKYLFRKEGQNVTLSCEQNLNHDAMYWYRQDPGQGLRLIYYSQIVNDFQKGDIAEGYSVSREKKESFPLTVTSAQKNPTAFYLCASSIRIGLFRGESGNTIYFGEGSWLTVV.

This chain's CDR3 is CASSYGGFTGELFF. The CDR3 coding sequence is TGTGCCAGCAGTTACGGGGGTTTCACCGGGGAGCTGTTTTTT. The chain has TRBV6-5 and TRBJ2-2; D is possibly TRBD1 or TRBD2 (5 bases each). Trimming shortened V by 2 bases and J by 4 bases, and 8 bases separated the two germline ends. Germline values: CDR1 MNHEY, CDR2 SVGAGI. This CDR3 has 14 amino acids.

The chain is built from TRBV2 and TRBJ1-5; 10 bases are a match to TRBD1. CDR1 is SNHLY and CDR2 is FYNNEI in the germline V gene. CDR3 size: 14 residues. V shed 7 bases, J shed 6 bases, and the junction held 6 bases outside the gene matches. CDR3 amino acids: CASNLDRGSQPQHF. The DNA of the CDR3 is TGTGCCAGCAACCTGGACAGGGGGAGTCAGCCCCAGCATTTT.